A selection of T cell receptor beta chains follows, all from one sample in a study of regulatory T cells in long-lasting Graves disease. TCRdb reprocessed the multiplex PCR reads via MiXCR and lists one record per CDR3 protein. The sample comprises fewer than 350,000 distinct CDR3 sequences, 18% of which are singletons, and approximately 35% rests with the top ten. The sample here was peripheral blood mononuclear cells (PBMCs), taken at new diagnosis, from a patient treated with antithyroid drugs. The receptor set was obtained from a female donor with Graves disease. The CDR3 runs from the conserved cysteine through the conserved F or W. Fields, in order: V gene, D gene, clone size, J gene, CDR3 DNA, CDR3 protein. A D gene is named only where the DNA matches it firmly. Clone size is stated in some rows and not others, as once, few, many or a class when expanded.

TRBV9	.	many	TRBJ2-7	TGTGCCAGCAGCGTAGAGGACAGTGCCTACGAGCAGTACTTC	CASSVEDSAYEQYF
TRBV2	TRBD2	many	TRBJ2-5	TGTGCCAGCAGTACCAGGGCGGGAGATTCGTGGCGGGCGGAGACCCAGTACTTC	CASSTRAGDSWRAETQYF
TRBV24-1	TRBD1	.	TRBJ2-1	TGTGCCACCAGTGAAATAAGACAGGGGGCAGGCAATGAGCAGTTCTTC	CATSEIRQGAGNEQFF
TRBV28	TRBD2	many	TRBJ2-5	TGTGCCAGCAGTACATTACTAGCGGTCTACCAAGAGACCCAGTACTTC	CASSTLLAVYQETQYF
TRBV6-2/TRBV6-3	TRBD2	many	TRBJ2-1	TGTGCCAGCAGTTACGCGAAGCGGGAGAGGTTCGAGCAGTTCTTC	CASSYAKRERFEQFF
TRBV19	.	.	TRBJ2-7	TGTGCCAGTAAGATCGGTGACAGGACTTCCTACGAGCAGTACTTC	CASKIGDRTSYEQYF
TRBV9	TRBD2	few	TRBJ2-3	TGTGCCAGCAGCGTAGCGACTAGCGGGAGCCACACAGATACGCAGTATTTT	CASSVATSGSHTDTQYF
TRBV5-1	TRBD2	.	TRBJ2-3	TGCGCCAGCAGCTTGGCGGGACTAGCGGGAGACGGAGATACGCAGTATTTT	CASSLAGLAGDGDTQYF
TRBV19	.	many	TRBJ2-1	TGTGCCAGTAGTATTGAGCGCGGTCGAGGTGAGCAGTTCTTC	CASSIERGRGEQFF
TRBV28	.	many	TRBJ1-5	TGTGCCAGCAGTTTCGCACAGGGTTCCGGTCAGCCCCAGCATTTT	CASSFAQGSGQPQHF
TRBV19	.	many	TRBJ2-5	TGTGCCAGTAGCCAGGGGACAATCCAAGAGACCCAGTACTTC	CASSQGTIQETQYF
TRBV19	.	.	TRBJ1-4	TGTGCCAGTAGTACTCAGGGGACTCAAAATGAAAAACTGTTTTTT	CASSTQGTQNEKLFF
TRBV7-9	.	many	TRBJ2-1	TGTGCCAGCAGCTCCGACAGAAGCTCCTACAATGAGCAGTTCTTC	CASSSDRSSYNEQFF
TRBV5-1	.	.	TRBJ2-3	TGCGCCAGCACTCGGCAGGAGGGCACAGATACGCAGTATTTT	CASTRQEGTDTQYF
TRBV19	.	many	TRBJ1-1	TGTGCCAGTAGTATAGACCCGGGGACTGAAGCTTTCTTT	CASSIDPGTEAFF
TRBV19	.	many	TRBJ2-5	TGTGCCAGTAGTATAGCCCGGTCAGAGACCCAGTACTTC	CASSIARSETQYF
TRBV28	.	.	TRBJ1-2	TGTGCCAGCAGTTTCAGGGACGACTACCTTGGCTACACCTTC	CASSFRDDYLGYTF
TRBV30	.	.	TRBJ2-1	TGTGCCTGGGTCGGGACATTCGGCAATGAGCAGTTCTTC	CAWVGTFGNEQFF
TRBV30	TRBD2	many	TRBJ2-7	TGTGCCTGGAACTGGGGGGGTAGCGGGATGGCGCTGGAGCAGTACTTC	CAWNWGGSGMALEQYF
TRBV19	.	many	TRBJ1-2	TGTGCCAGTAGTATTAGGGACTATGGCTACACCTTC	CASSIRDYGYTF
TRBV2	TRBD2	.	TRBJ2-4	TGTGCCAGCATTCGTGGCGGGAGTAGGGCCAAAAACATTCAGTACTTC	CASIRGGSRAKNIQYF
TRBV12-3/TRBV12-4	.	many	TRBJ2-3	TGTGCCAGCAGTTTTAGCGGAGTTACAGATACGCAGTATTTT	CASSFSGVTDTQYF
TRBV12-5	.	few	TRBJ1-1	TGTGCTAGTGGTCCGAGACAGTTAGTGAACACTGAAGCTTTCTTT	CASGPRQLVNTEAFF
TRBV11-3	TRBD1	.	TRBJ1-6	TGTGCCAGCAGCCCGGACAGGGTGAATTCATCACTCCACTTT	CASSPDRVNSSLHF
TRBV11-3	.	.	TRBJ1-2	TGTGCCAGCAGAGGGGGAATAGATGGCTACACCTTC	CASRGGIDGYTF
TRBV12-3/TRBV12-4	TRBD1	.	TRBJ1-1	TGTGCCAGCAGCCCAGGGGACAGGGGGAACACTGAAGCTTTCTTT	CASSPGDRGNTEAFF
TRBV28	TRBD2	.	TRBJ2-4	TGTGCCAGCAGCGTGCTTGCGGGAGGAAACATTCAGTACTTC	CASSVLAGGNIQYF
TRBV5-6	.	many	TRBJ2-2	TGTGCCAGCAGCTTAGCTTATACCGGACCGCCGCCCGGGGAGCTGTTTTTT	CASSLAYTGPPPGELFF
TRBV28	.	.	TRBJ2-5	TGTGCCAGCAGCCGGCCGTCTGGGTGGACCCAGTACTTC	CASSRPSGWTQYF
TRBV29-1	.	.	TRBJ2-3	TGCAGCGGGGGGGGGCGAGATACGCAGTATTTT	CSGGGRDTQYF
TRBV25-1	.	once	TRBJ2-1	TGTGCCAGCAGTTGGTGGGAGACGGGCGGAGACAATGAGCAGTTCTTC	CASSWWETGGDNEQFF
TRBV19	TRBD2	few	TRBJ2-7	TGTGCCAGTAGTTCATTACTAGCGGCCGACTACGAGCAGTACTTC	CASSSLLAADYEQYF
TRBV2	TRBD1	many	TRBJ1-1	TGTGCCACCGACCCGACAGGGCCGAATCCGAACACTGAAGCTTTCTTT	CATDPTGPNPNTEAFF
TRBV11-3	.	many	TRBJ2-5	TGTGCCAGCAGCTCACCAGTCCAAGAGACCCAGTACTTC	CASSSPVQETQYF
TRBV7-2	.	many	TRBJ2-1	TGTGCCAGCAGCTTAGCGAGCGGAGGAGGATCCTACAATGAGCAGTTCTTC	CASSLASGGGSYNEQFF
TRBV10-3	TRBD2	many	TRBJ2-4	TGTGCCATCAGTGCTAGCGGGGGAGCCAAAAACATTCAGTACTTC	CAISASGGAKNIQYF
TRBV4-1	.	.	TRBJ2-2	TGCGCCAGCAGCCAAGTTGCCCCCGGGGAGCTGTTTTTT	CASSQVAPGELFF
TRBV29-1	TRBD2	many	TRBJ2-7	TGCAGCGTTGAAGATACGGGGGGGATGCGGTACTTC	CSVEDTGGMRYF
TRBV12-3/TRBV12-4	.	many	TRBJ1-5	TGTGCCAGCAGTTTTGGCGGTTGGGGGAATCAGCCCCAGCATTTT	CASSFGGWGNQPQHF
TRBV5-1	.	.	TRBJ2-5	TGCGCCAGCACCAGCCCCGATCAAGAGACCCAGTACTTC	CASTSPDQETQYF
TRBV7-9	.	many	TRBJ2-7	TGTGCCAGCAGCTCCGAGGGGAGGATTTACGAGCAGTACTTC	CASSSEGRIYEQYF
TRBV7-9	.	few	TRBJ2-7	TGTGCCAGCAGCTTAGCGCTTTTAAGCCCCTACGAGCAGTACTTC	CASSLALLSPYEQYF
TRBV6-5	.	many	TRBJ2-7	TGTGCCAGCAGTTCCCCAGCGGTCGAGCAGTACTTC	CASSSPAVEQYF
TRBV7-9	.	many	TRBJ2-3	TGTGCCAGCAGCTTACATGCAGGCCTGGTAGGGGCAGATACGCAGTATTTT	CASSLHAGLVGADTQYF
TRBV28	.	many	TRBJ1-2	TGTGCCAGCAGCGCGGGGCGGCGGGGCAATGGCTACACCTTC	CASSAGRRGNGYTF
TRBV2	TRBD1	many	TRBJ1-2	TGTGCCAGCAGTGTAGGTCAGGGGGCGAACTATGGCTACACCTTC	CASSVGQGANYGYTF
TRBV24-1	TRBD1	.	TRBJ2-2	TGTGCCACCAGTGATCCTACAGGGGGCGAGAACACCGGGGAGCTGTTTTTT	CATSDPTGGENTGELFF
TRBV11-2	.	many	TRBJ2-5	TGTGCCAGCAGCCCCGTGAGGGACCAAGAGACCCAGTACTTC	CASSPVRDQETQYF
TRBV6-1	.	many	TRBJ2-5	TGTGCCAGCAGTGAAACGGAGGAGACCCAGTACTTC	CASSETEETQYF
TRBV20-1	.	many	TRBJ1-1	TGCAGTGCTAGAGATAACGACTTACGGATGGGTGGCACTGAAGCTTTCTTT	CSARDNDLRMGGTEAFF